Listed below are T cell receptor beta chains from one sample, sequenced in a study of cytomegalovirus exposure and HLA in healthy donors. Using immunoSEQ multiplex PCR, the repertoire was profiled, and TCRdb retains in-frame clones only, with some absent. The sample yields hundreds of thousands of clones, about 89% seen once. Sequencing input: PBMCs. These receptors were taken from a woman between 18 and 29 years old in good health and CMV-seronegative. The CDR3 runs from the conserved cysteine through the conserved F or W. A D gene is named only where the DNA matches it firmly. Not all rows give a size; the values are once, few, many and, for expanded clones, a class.

TRBV4-3	-	TRBJ1-2	TRBD1	TGCGCCAGCAGTGTGACAGGGGACGGCTATGGCTACACCTTC	CASSVTGDGYGYTF
TRBV9	-	TRBJ2-7	TRBD2	TGTGCCAGCAGCCCGCGGGACTATACACTCGAGCAGTACTTC	CASSPRDYTLEQYF
TRBV5-4	few	TRBJ1-1	-	TGTGCCAGCAGCCTAGCTGGACAGATGAACACTGAAGCTTTCTTT	CASSLAGQMNTEAFF
TRBV7-2	-	TRBJ1-4	-	TGTGCCAGCAGACGGACATCAACTAATGAAAAACTGTTTTTT	CASRRTSTNEKLFF
TRBV4-3	-	TRBJ2-7	TRBD2	TGCGCCAGCAGCCAAGAACCCAGCGGGAGTGCCGGGGGGCAGTACTTC	CASSQEPSGSAGGQYF
TRBV2	-	TRBJ2-1	-	TGTGCCAGCAGTGAGGCACAGAGCTCCTACAATGAGCAGTTCTTC	CASSEAQSSYNEQFF
TRBV7-3	-	TRBJ2-1	-	TGTGCCAGCAGCTTCAGCGCTTACTACAATGAGCAGTTCTTC	CASSFSAYYNEQFF
TRBV30	-	TRBJ2-1	-	TGTGCCTGGGCGGCGACCCACAATGAGCAGTTCTTC	CAWAATHNEQFF
TRBV7-9	few	TRBJ2-3	-	TGTGCCAGCAGCACCTCATTTCAGGGTGAAGATACGCAGTATTTT	CASSTSFQGEDTQYF
TRBV7-9	-	TRBJ2-7	-	TGTGCCAGCAGCTTTCTCGCAGTTCGTGACGAGCAGTACTTC	CASSFLAVRDEQYF
TRBV7-6	once	TRBJ2-7	-	TGTGCCAGCGGCCTAAATTTGGAGGGGCAGGGCTCCTACGAGCAGTACTTC	CASGLNLEGQGSYEQYF
TRBV19	-	TRBJ1-1	-	TGTGCCAGTAGTATTACGGTAGTTGGGGGGTTAGCTGAAGCTTTCTTT	CASSITVVGGLAEAFF
TRBV19	once	TRBJ1-2	-	TGTGCCAGTACCGCAGGTTGGCCCGGCTACACCTTC	CASTAGWPGYTF
TRBV7-9	once	TRBJ1-6	TRBD1	TGTGCCAGCAGCCCGGACAGGGGGTATGGTTCACCCCTCCACTTT	CASSPDRGYGSPLHF
TRBV6-6	once	TRBJ1-2	-	TGTGCCAGCAACTATGGAGGAAGGATGGGCTACACCTTC	CASNYGGRMGYTF
TRBV30	-	TRBJ1-2	-	TGTGCCTGGGGACTGTTCTATGGCTACACCTTC	CAWGLFYGYTF
TRBV4-1	-	TRBJ2-5	TRBD2	TGCGCCAGCAGCCAAGGGGGGGGTCGGTACCAAGAGACCCAGTACTTC	CASSQGGGRYQETQYF
TRBV21-1	-	TRBJ1-1	-	TGTGCCAGCAGCGGACGACAGGGCGATGAAGCTTTCTTT	CASSGRQGDEAFF
TRBV29-1	-	TRBJ1-4	-	TGCAGCGTCCAGGCAACTAATGAAAAACTGTTTTTT	CSVQATNEKLFF
TRBV7-9	-	TRBJ1-4	-	TGTTCCAGCAGCTCCGGTGGAGTTGCAACTAATGAAAAACTGTTTTTT	CSSSSGGVATNEKLFF
TRBV6-5	-	TRBJ1-6	TRBD1	TGTGCCAGCACCCCGGACAGGCTTAATTCACCCCTCCACTTT	CASTPDRLNSPLHF
TRBV4-3	-	TRBJ1-2	TRBD1	TGCGCCAGCAGCCGTCCAGGACCGGGACAGAGGAGACATGGCTACACCTTC	CASSRPGPGQRRHGYTF
TRBV2	-	TRBJ2-1	-	TGTGCCAGCAGTAAAGGCCGGGATTATATGCTCTTC	CASSKGRDYMLF
TRBV6-1	once	TRBJ1-4	TRBD1	TGTGCCAGCAGCGGGACAGGGAATATGAAAAAACTGTTTTTT	CASSGTGNMKKLFF
TRBV6-5	-	TRBJ2-3	TRBD2	TGTGCCAGCAGGCCGACTAGCGGCACAGATACGCAGTATTTT	CASRPTSGTDTQYF
TRBV9	-	TRBJ1-4	-	TGTGCCAGCAGCGTAGGGGGCGCAACTAATGAAAAACTGTTTTTT	CASSVGGATNEKLFF
TRBV21-1	-	TRBJ2-3	-	TGTGCCAGCAGCATTATCCGGGATGGGTTCACAGATACGCAGTATTTT	CASSIIRDGFTDTQYF
TRBV7-2	once	TRBJ1-6	TRBD1	TGTGCCAGCAGCCCGAGGACAGGGGGCTATTCACCCCTCCACTTT	CASSPRTGGYSPLHF
TRBV6-6	-	TRBJ1-5	-	TGTGCCAGCAGTTACTCGTTGCAAGAGGGTCAGCCCCAGCATTTT	CASSYSLQEGQPQHF
TRBV5-6	-	TRBJ2-7	TRBD1	TGTGCCAGCAGCCTTACACGGACAGGACCCTCCTACGAGCAGTACTTC	CASSLTRTGPSYEQYF
TRBV19	-	TRBJ2-1	-	TGTGCCAGTAGTATACTAGCCTTCGTGGACAATGAGCAGTTCTTC	CASSILAFVDNEQFF
TRBV19	-	TRBJ1-5	TRBD1	TGTGCCAGTAGTTTGAGCGCGGCAGGGGGCAAGGGCAATCAGCCCCAGCATTTT	CASSLSAAGGKGNQPQHF
TRBV2	-	TRBJ1-2	TRBD1	TGTGCCAGCAGACAAATCCCCGACAGGGGGCGAGGCTACACCTTC	CASRQIPDRGRGYTF
TRBV7-9	-	TRBJ2-7	-	TGTGCCAGCAGCGCAGGGACTTCCTACGAGCAGTACTTC	CASSAGTSYEQYF
TRBV10-2	-	TRBJ2-5	-	TGCGCCAGCAGTGACCGACAAACCCAGGGGTGGGAGACCCAGTACTTC	CASSDRQTQGWETQYF
TRBV5-6	-	TRBJ2-1	-	TGTGCCAGCAGCTTCGTTGATGAGCAGTTCTTC	CASSFVDEQFF
TRBV4-2	-	TRBJ2-7	-	TGTGCCAGCAGCCGCTCGGACCACCAGGGGATTAAACTCTCCTACGAGCAGTACTTC	CASSRSDHQGIKLSYEQYF